This passage covers 6 T cell receptor beta chains from one sample sequenced in a study of blood T cell repertoires in COVID-19. Method: immunoSEQ multiplex PCR; TCRdb's copy keeps in-frame clones and lacks some. Seen here are 75,000 to 95,000 clones, over 80% observed once, and the top ten hold nearly 3.5%. Specimen: peripheral blood. These receptors were taken from a man in his fifties or sixties with acute or convalescent COVID-19.

The rearrangement uses TRBV5-1 and TRBJ2-3, with D possibly TRBD1 on 5 matching bases. CDR1 is SGHRS and CDR2 is YFSETQ in the germline V gene. The CDR3 runs to 15 residues. Trimming shortened V by 7 bases and J by 2 bases, and 17 bases separated the two germline ends. CDR3 region: CASARDYLYTDTQYF. DNA for the CDR3: TGCGCCAGCGCCAGGGATTACCTTTACACAGATACGCAGTATTTT.

V usage is TRBV6-5 and J usage is TRBJ1-1; the D gene is possibly TRBD1 (5 bases). The CDR3 is made up of 14 amino acids. Germline V gene sequence: CDR1 MNHEY, CDR2 SVGAGI. The V gene lost 0 bases and the J gene lost 5 bases, with 10 bases spanning the gap. DNA for the CDR3: TGTGCCAGCAGTTACTCCCCGCGACAGACTGAAGCTTTCTTT. It is translated as CASSYSPRQTEAFF.

V usage is TRBV7-9 and J usage is TRBJ2-1; D is perhaps TRBD2 (5 bases). Trimming removed 5 bases from V and 10 bases from J, with 9 bases in between. CDR3 length: 11 amino acids. The germline V gene has CDR1 SEHNR and CDR2 FQNEAQ (reference sequence). In DNA form, the CDR3 reads TGTGCCAGCAGCGGACTGGGAGAGCAGTTCTTC. The encoded protein is CASSGLGEQFF. The whole variable domain, filled in from reference TRBV7-9 and TRBJ2-1, reads DTGVSQNPRHKITKRGQNVTFRCDPISEHNRLYWYRQTLGQGPEFLTYFQNEAQLEKSRLLSDRFSAERPKGSFSTLEIQRTEQGDSAMYLCASSGLGEQFFGPGTRLTVL.

This chain connects TRBV5-4 to TRBJ2-1, with 7 bases aligning to TRBD2. From germline, CDR1 is SGHNT and CDR2 YYREEE (reference sequence). The CDR3 loop spans 14 amino acids. The J segment lost 4 bases and the V segment lost 4 bases, leaving 5 bases of the junction unmatched. The CDR3 sequence is CASSKAGPYNEQFF. CDR3 sequence (DNA): TGTGCCAGCAGCAAAGCGGGGCCATACAATGAGCAGTTCTTC.

The CDR3 is CASSQETGGYAEAFF. The CDR3, as DNA: TGTGCCAGCAGCCAAGAGACAGGGGGGTACGCTGAAGCTTTCTTT. The chain couples TRBV14 to TRBJ1-1; TRBD1 agrees at 9 bases. The CDR3 has 15 residues. Germline CDR1 reads SGHDN; CDR2 reads FVKESK. Trimming took 0 bases from V and 6 from J; bases not matched to a gene: 5. Supplemented by reference TRBV14 and TRBJ1-1, the full variable domain reads EAGVTQFPSHSVIEKGQTVTLRCDPISGHDNLYWYRRVMGKEIKFLLHFVKESKQDESGMPNNRFLAERTGGTYSTLKVQPAELEDSGVYFCASSQETGGYAEAFFGQGTRLTVV.

This clone was detected once. In DNA form, the CDR3 reads TGTGCCAGCAGCTTGGCTGTGTCTATTACTGGAAACACCATATATTTT. As protein: CASSLAVSITGNTIYF. J is TRBJ1-3 and V is TRBV5-5; D gene ambiguous. The V end lost 0 bases, the J end lost 2 bases, and 12 bases lay between the germline ends. This CDR3 comprises 16 residues. Germline CDR1 and CDR2: SGHKS and YYEKEE (reference sequence).